This T cell receptor beta chain was identified during a study of blood T cell repertoires in COVID-19. In the study overall: Some COVID-19 samples were acute and others convalescent; all came from the United States, Italy and Spain. T cells, B-cell-depleted T cells, or PBMCs supplied cDNA or gDNA.

Per the original methods: For nucleated cells, counts were estimated from reference gene primer amplification. TCRdb's copy holds only in-frame clones and misses some; the assay was immunoSEQ multiplex PCR. For V, J and clone size, that table is used; D and trimming come from the DNA. The sample carries 55,000 to 75,000 clones, 85% to 90% recorded once. This clonotype originated in a human donor with active COVID-19. The donor label of this sample is uncertain. Specimen: peripheral blood.

CDR3 coding DNA: TGTGCCACTCAATTTAGCGGGAACCACAATGAGCAGTTCTTC. Translated: CATQFSGNHNEQFF. The chain combines TRBV6-6 with TRBJ2-1, with 8 bases that match TRBD2. From germline, CDR1 is MNHNY and CDR2 SVGAGI (reference sequence). Losses at the gene ends were 10 bases for V and 5 bases for J; bases not matched to a gene: 10. The CDR3 totals 14 residues.